The 10 T cell receptor beta chains reported below all come from one sample, sequenced in a study of blood T cell repertoires in COVID-19. Clones were read by immunoSEQ multiplex PCR, and TCRdb kept only the in-frame ones, dropping some. The sample yields roughly 230,000 clones, 85% to 90% seen once. Sequencing was performed on peripheral blood. These receptors originate from a woman aged 55-69 years with COVID-19, enrolled during active disease.

This clone was observed once. V gene TRBV5-1 combines with J gene TRBJ2-2, with 8 bases aligning to TRBD2. The V gene's germline CDR1 is SGHRS and CDR2 YFSETQ. The ends lost 4 bases at V and 7 bases at J; junction bases unmatched: 15. The CDR3 contains 17 residues. The CDR3 sequence: CASSRGATGLAGGELFF. For the CDR3, the DNA is TGCGCCAGCAGCCGCGGGGCAACAGGCCTAGCGGGCGGGGAGCTGTTTTTT.

The chain couples TRBV5-4 to TRBJ1-1; 8 nucleotides line up with TRBD1. V lost 5 bases, J lost 4 bases, and 7 bases stayed unmatched. Per germline, CDR1 SGHNT and CDR2 YYREEE (reference sequence). This CDR3 has 14 amino acids. The CDR3 nucleotides are TGTGCCAGCAGAGTACAGGGGGAAGGCACTGAAGCTTTCTTT. Translation: CASRVQGEGTEAFF.

The J gene is TRBJ1-3, the V gene TRBV28; 7 bases are shared with TRBD1. CDR1 MDHEN and CDR2 SYDVKM come from the germline V gene. V shed 6 bases, J shed 4 bases, and the junction held 12 bases outside the gene matches. The CDR3 spans 16 residues. The CDR3 DNA sequence: TGTGCCAGCAGATCGATCGACAGGGTCAAAGGAAACACCATATATTTT. Translated, it gives CASRSIDRVKGNTIYF.

The CDR3 DNA follows: TGTGCCAGCAGCCAAGAGTGGCAGACGACTTTGGACTATGGCTACACCTTC. Its translation: CASSQEWQTTLDYGYTF. J is TRBJ1-2 and V is TRBV4-2; D not certain. Germline-derived CDR1 and CDR2 are LGHNA and YNFKEQ. The germline V and J ends were trimmed by 0 bases and 3 bases, with 17 bases remaining between them. The length of the CDR3 is 17 residues.

The V gene is TRBV2, the J gene TRBJ1-1; D may be TRBD1 (5 bases). The germline V gene has CDR1 SNHLY and CDR2 FYNNEI. The CDR3 is made up of 16 amino acids. Trimming removed 2 bases at V and 5 bases at J, with 18 bases between. The DNA for the CDR3 is TGTGCCAGCAGTGAACCCGGCCGGGGCGCGGGGACTGAAGCTTTCTTT. Its protein is CASSEPGRGAGTEAFF.

Concerning this clone: This specimen includes other DNA sequences encoding the same CDR3. The rearrangement uses TRBV5-1 and TRBJ1-1; maybe TRBD1 (5 bases). V lost 2 bases and J lost 1, with 9 bases in between. The CDR3 loop spans 14 amino acids. Germline-derived CDR1 and CDR2 are SGHRS and YFSETQ. This chain's CDR3 is CASSLTGSNTEAFF. CDR3 DNA: TGCGCCAGCAGCTTAACAGGCTCGAACACTGAAGCTTTCTTT.

The rearrangement links TRBV6-5 to TRBJ2-7; TRBD1 matches 9 bases. The CDR3 contains 13 residues. Per germline, CDR1 MNHEY and CDR2 SVGAGI. Trimming took 8 bases from V and 2 from J; bases not matched to a gene: 4. CDR3 DNA: TGTGCCAGCTTGGGACAGGGTACCTACGAGCAGTACTTC. Residues: CASLGQGTYEQYF.

This chain joins TRBV7-2 and TRBJ2-7; TRBD2 is a possible D gene (6 bases). Germline CDR1 is SGHTA and CDR2 is FQGNSA. The CDR3 loop spans 13 amino acids. V lost 4 bases and J lost 7, with 14 bases in between. The CDR3 spells CASSSGPGEEQYF. DNA of the CDR3: TGTGCCAGCAGCTCGGGTCCGGGGGAAGAGCAGTACTTC.

This clone showed up just a few times. The chain couples TRBV9 to TRBJ1-1; D might be TRBD1 (5 bases). The V end lost 7 bases, the J end lost 1 base, and 11 bases lay between the germline ends. Germline V gene sequence: CDR1 SGDLS, CDR2 YYNGEE. The CDR3 length is 13 residues. The CDR3 sequence is CASGDSGNTEAFF. The CDR3 DNA reads as TGTGCCAGCGGTGACAGTGGGAACACTGAAGCTTTCTTT.

J is TRBJ2-3 and V is TRBV7-9, with 12 bases matching TRBD2. This CDR3 is built from 16 residues. Germline V gene lookup returns CDR1 SEHNR and CDR2 FQNEAQ (reference sequence). Germline trimming cut 5 bases from V and 4 bases from J; bases unmatched to any gene: 7. The CDR3 here is CASSPGLAGRADTQYF. The CDR3 coding sequence is TGTGCCAGCAGCCCAGGACTAGCGGGGAGGGCAGATACGCAGTATTTT.